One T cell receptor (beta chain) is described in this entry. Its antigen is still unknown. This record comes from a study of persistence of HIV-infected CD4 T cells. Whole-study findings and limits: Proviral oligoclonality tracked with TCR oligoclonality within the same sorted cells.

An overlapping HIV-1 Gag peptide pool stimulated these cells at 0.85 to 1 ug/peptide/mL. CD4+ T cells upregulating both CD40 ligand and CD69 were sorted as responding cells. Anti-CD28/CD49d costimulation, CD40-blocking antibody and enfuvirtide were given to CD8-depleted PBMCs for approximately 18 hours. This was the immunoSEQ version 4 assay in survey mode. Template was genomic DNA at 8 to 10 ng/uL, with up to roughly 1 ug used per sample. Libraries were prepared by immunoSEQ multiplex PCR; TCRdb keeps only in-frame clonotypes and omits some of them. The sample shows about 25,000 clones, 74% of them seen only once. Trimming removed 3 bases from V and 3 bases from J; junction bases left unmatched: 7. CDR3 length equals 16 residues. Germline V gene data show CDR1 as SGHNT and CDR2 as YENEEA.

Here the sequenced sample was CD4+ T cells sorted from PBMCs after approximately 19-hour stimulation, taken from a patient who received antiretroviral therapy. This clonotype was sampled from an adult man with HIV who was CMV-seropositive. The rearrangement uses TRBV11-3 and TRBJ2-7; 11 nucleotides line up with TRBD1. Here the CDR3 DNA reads TGTGCCAGCAGCTTGGAGATGGGACAGGGGGACTACGAGCAGTACTTC. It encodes CASSLEMGQGDYEQYF.